This T cell receptor beta chain is from a study of cytomegalovirus exposure and HLA in healthy donors. Study-wide results and caveats: Earlier analysis yielded a pattern in which most TCR beta V segments were productive about 90% or about 30% of the time.

In its sample, this clone was seen a few times. Its specificity is unknown. Germline loops: CDR1 LGHNA, CDR2 YNFKEQ. The V gene lost 1 base and the J gene lost 0 bases, with 15 bases spanning the gap. The CDR3 spans 17 residues. Healthy bone marrow donors made up the donors. With 60 Vbeta and 13 Jbeta primers, the PCR was carried out. Sequencing used immunoSEQ multiplex PCR; TCRdb keeps in-frame clones, though not all of them. Among some 170,000 clones listed, over 70% were seen once. The origin of this receptor is a male donor in good health and CMV-seronegative. Sequenced: PBMCs. This chain joins TRBV4-2 and TRBJ2-5; maybe TRBD2 (5 bases). CDR3 sequence: CASSQVFGVSNQETQYF. The CDR3 region has the DNA TGTGCCAGCAGCCAAGTATTCGGGGTTTCCAACCAAGAGACCCAGTACTTC.